This record looks at one T cell receptor (beta chain) sequence and its context. The PCR ran on 60 Vbeta and 13 Jbeta primers. The protocol was immunoSEQ multiplex PCR, while the TCRdb copy is restricted to in-frame clones and leaves out a portion. Seen here are 150,000 to 200,000 clones, roughly 86% observed once, and the top ten hold roughly 1.8%. The data derive from a study of cytomegalovirus exposure and HLA in healthy donors. For the study at large: Drawn from HLA-typed donors, about 82 million unique TCRs were held in an early data release.

CDR1 and CDR2 from the germline V gene are SGHRS and YFSETQ. The length of the CDR3 is 13 residues. V was pared by 7 bases and J by 7 bases, with 6 bases of the junction left unmatched. This TCR was recovered from a woman younger than 35 in good health and CMV-seronegative. Sequenced input: PBMCs. The rearrangement links TRBV5-1 to TRBJ2-1, with TRBD2 matching over 9 bases. The DNA for the CDR3 is TGCGCCAGCGGGGCTAGCGGGGTAAATGAGCAGTTCTTC. As protein: CASGASGVNEQFF.